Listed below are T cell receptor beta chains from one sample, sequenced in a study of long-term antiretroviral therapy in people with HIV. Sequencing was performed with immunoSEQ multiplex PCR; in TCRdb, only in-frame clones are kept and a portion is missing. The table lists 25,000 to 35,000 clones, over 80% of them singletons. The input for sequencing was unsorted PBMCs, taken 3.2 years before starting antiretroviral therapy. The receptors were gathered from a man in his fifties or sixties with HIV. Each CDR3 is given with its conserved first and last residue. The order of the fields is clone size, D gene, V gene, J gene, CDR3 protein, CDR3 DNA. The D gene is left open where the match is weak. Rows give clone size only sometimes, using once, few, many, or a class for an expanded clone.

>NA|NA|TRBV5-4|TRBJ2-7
CASSSSKQGKYDEQYF
TGTGCCAGCAGCTCGAGCAAACAGGGTAAATACGACGAGCAGTACTTC
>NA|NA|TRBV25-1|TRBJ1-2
CASSESDWTEGYTF
TGTGCCAGCAGTGAATCAGATTGGACCGAGGGCTACACCTTC
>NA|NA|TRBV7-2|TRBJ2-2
CASSRAGSSGELFF
TGTGCCAGCAGCCGAGCCGGAAGTAGCGGGGAGCTGTTTTTT
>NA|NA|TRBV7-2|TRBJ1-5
CASSLDSAGNQPQHF
TGTGCCAGCAGCTTAGACTCGGCGGGCAATCAGCCCCAGCATTTT
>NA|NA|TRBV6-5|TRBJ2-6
CASSLRGSGANVLTF
TGTGCCAGCAGTTTGCGGGGATCTGGGGCCAACGTCCTGACTTTC
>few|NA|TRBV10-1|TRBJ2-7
CASSDFRGATPYEQYF
TGCGCCAGCAGTGATTTTAGAGGGGCAACCCCCTACGAGCAGTACTTC
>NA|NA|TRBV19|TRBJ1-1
CASSHNTEAFF
TGTGCCAGTAGCCACAACACTGAAGCTTTCTTT
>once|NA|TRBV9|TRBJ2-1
CASSVGPTSNEQFF
TGTGCCAGCAGCGTAGGCCCTACTAGCAATGAGCAGTTCTTC
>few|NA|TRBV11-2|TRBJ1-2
CASSLAGQGRPYGYTF
TGTGCCAGCAGCTTAGCCGGCCAAGGCAGGCCCTATGGCTACACCTTC
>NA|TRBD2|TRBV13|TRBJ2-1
CASSLAARLAPYNEQFF
TGTGCCAGCAGCTTAGCTGCCCGACTAGCGCCCTACAATGAGCAGTTCTTC
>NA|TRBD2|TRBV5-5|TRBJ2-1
CASSRAGTRGHNEQFF
TGTGCCAGCAGCCGGGCCGGGACTAGGGGTCACAATGAGCAGTTCTTC
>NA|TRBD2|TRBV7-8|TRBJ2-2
CASSLASGGRNTGELFF
TGTGCCAGCAGCTTAGCCAGCGGGGGAAGAAACACCGGGGAGCTGTTTTTT
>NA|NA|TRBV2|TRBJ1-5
CASGGGSSNQPQHF
TGTGCCAGTGGCGGGGGGTCTAGCAATCAGCCCCAGCATTTT
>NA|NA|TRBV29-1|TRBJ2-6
CSVEGGANVLTF
TGCAGCGTTGAGGGCGGGGCCAACGTCCTGACTTTC
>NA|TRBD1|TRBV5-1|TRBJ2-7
CASSSRTGGDEQYF
TGCGCCAGCAGCTCAAGGACAGGGGGGGACGAGCAGTACTTC
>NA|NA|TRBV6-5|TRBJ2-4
CASSLEWGNIQYF
TGTGCCAGCAGTTTGGAGTGGGGAAACATTCAGTACTTC
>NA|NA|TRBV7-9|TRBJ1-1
CASSIAGWVNTEAFF
TGTGCCAGCAGCATAGCAGGGTGGGTGAACACTGAAGCTTTCTTT
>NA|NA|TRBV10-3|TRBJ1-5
CAISESKGVQGNQPQHF
TGTGCCATCAGTGAGTCGAAGGGGGTGCAGGGCAATCAGCCCCAGCATTTT
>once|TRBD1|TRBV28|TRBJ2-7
CASSFTRTGRNLHSYEQYF
TGTGCCAGCAGCTTTACTCGGACAGGGCGAAACCTCCACTCCTACGAGCAGTACTTC
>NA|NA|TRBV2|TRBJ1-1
CASCRMNTEAFF
TGTGCCAGCTGCAGGATGAACACTGAAGCTTTCTTT
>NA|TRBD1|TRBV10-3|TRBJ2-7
CAISEGDRGRRYF
TGTGCCATCAGTGAGGGGGACAGGGGGCGCCGGTACTTC
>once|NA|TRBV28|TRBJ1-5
CASSPGGGNQPQHF
TGTGCCAGCAGTCCCGGGGGCGGCAATCAGCCCCAGCATTTT
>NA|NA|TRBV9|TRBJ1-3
CASSVARGTGNTIYF
TGTGCCAGCAGCGTAGCGCGGGGGACTGGAAACACCATATATTTT
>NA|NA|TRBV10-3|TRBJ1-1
CAIRGRLGTEAFF
TGTGCCATCAGGGGGAGATTAGGCACTGAAGCTTTCTTT
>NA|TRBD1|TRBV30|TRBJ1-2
CAWTLAGSGGYGYTF
TGTGCCTGGACCCTTGCCGGCTCAGGGGGCTATGGCTACACCTTC
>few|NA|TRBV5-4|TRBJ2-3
CASSLGREDTQYF
TGTGCCAGCAGCTTGGGACGGGAAGATACGCAGTATTTT
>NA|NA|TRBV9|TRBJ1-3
CASSVDRWDTIYF
TGTGCCAGCAGCGTAGACCGGTGGGACACCATATATTTT
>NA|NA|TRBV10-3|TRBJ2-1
CAISEGYREDEQFF
TGTGCCATCAGTGAGGGGTACAGGGAGGATGAGCAGTTCTTC